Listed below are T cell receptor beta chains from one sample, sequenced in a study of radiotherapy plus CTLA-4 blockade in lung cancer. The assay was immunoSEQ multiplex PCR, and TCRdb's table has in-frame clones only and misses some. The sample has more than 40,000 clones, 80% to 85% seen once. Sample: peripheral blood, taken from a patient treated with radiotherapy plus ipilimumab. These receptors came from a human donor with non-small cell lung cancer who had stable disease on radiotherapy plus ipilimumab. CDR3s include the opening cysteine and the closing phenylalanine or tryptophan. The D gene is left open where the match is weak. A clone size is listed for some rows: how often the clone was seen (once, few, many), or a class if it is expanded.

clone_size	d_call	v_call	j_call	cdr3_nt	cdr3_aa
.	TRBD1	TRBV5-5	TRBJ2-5	TGTGCCAGCAGCACCCGACAGGGCCAAGAGACCCAGTACTTC	CASSTRQGQETQYF
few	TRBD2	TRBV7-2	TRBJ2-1	TGTGCCAGCAGCGGGACTAGCGGGAGGGGCTACAATGAGCAGTTCTTC	CASSGTSGRGYNEQFF
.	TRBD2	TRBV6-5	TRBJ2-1	TGTGCCAGCAGTTATCGCTCTACTAGCGGGTTGGGGCAGTTCTTC	CASSYRSTSGLGQFF
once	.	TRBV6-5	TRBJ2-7	TGTGCCAGCAGTTACGGGTCAGGGTCCTACGAGCAGTACTTC	CASSYGSGSYEQYF
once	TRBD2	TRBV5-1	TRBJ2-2	TGCGCCAGCAGCTTGACCGACAGCGGGAAGACCGGGGAGCTGTTTTTT	CASSLTDSGKTGELFF
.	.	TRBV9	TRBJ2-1	TGTGCCAGCAGCGGAGGGGGGGCAGGGAGCAATGAGCAGTTCTTC	CASSGGGAGSNEQFF
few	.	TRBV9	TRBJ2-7	TGTGCCAGCAGCGTAGCTAGCTCCTACGAGCAGTACTTC	CASSVASSYEQYF
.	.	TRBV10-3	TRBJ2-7	TGTGCCATCAGTGAGGAGGCAGGGCGGGAGCAGTACTTC	CAISEEAGREQYF
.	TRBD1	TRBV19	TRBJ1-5	TGTGCCAGTACCGACAGGGGGGGATTTGAGCCCCAGCATTTT	CASTDRGGFEPQHF
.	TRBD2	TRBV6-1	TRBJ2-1	TGTGCCAGCCGGACTAGCGGGACCAATGAGCAGTTCTTC	CASRTSGTNEQFF
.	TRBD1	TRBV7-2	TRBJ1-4	TGTGCCAGCAGCTTGGGGGGACAGCCGAATGAAAAACTGTTTTTT	CASSLGGQPNEKLFF
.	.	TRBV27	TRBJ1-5	TGTGCCAGCCGCCAAAAGACAGTTAGCAATCAGCCCCAGCATTTT	CASRQKTVSNQPQHF
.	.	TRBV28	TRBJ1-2	TGTGCCAGCATGTACCCGGCAGGGGCGAATTTAGCTAACTATGGCTACACCTTC	CASMYPAGANLANYGYTF
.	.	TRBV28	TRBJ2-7	TGTGCCAGCAGCGCTTACGAGCAGTACTTC	CASSAYEQYF
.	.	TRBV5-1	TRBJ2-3	TGCGCCAGCAGCCTGGACGGTCCTTATTCCACAGATACGCAGTATTTT	CASSLDGPYSTDTQYF
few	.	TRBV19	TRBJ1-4	TGTGCCAGTAGTATAATGGGGCAAGGGGAAAAACTGTTTTTT	CASSIMGQGEKLFF
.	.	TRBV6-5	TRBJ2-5	TGTGCCAGCAGGGGGAGGGGGGCGCCTGAAGAAGAGCAGTACTTC	CASRGRGAPEEEQYF
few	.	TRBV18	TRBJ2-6	TGTGCCAGCTCACCATCGGGTACCGGGGCCAACGTCCTGACTTTC	CASSPSGTGANVLTF
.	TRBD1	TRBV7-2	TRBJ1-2	TGTGCCAGCAGATACGGACAGGGGGAAGGCTACACCTTC	CASRYGQGEGYTF
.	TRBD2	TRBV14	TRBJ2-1	TGTGCCAGCAGCCTACGACTAGCGGGAGTACCGGAGCAGTTCTTC	CASSLRLAGVPEQFF
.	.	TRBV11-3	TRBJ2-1	TGTGCCAGCAGCTTATCCTCTAGTCTTAATGAGCAGTTCTTC	CASSLSSSLNEQFF
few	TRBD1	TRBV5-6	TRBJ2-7	TGTGCCAGCAGCCCTGGGACAGGGCAGACCTACGAGCAGTACTTC	CASSPGTGQTYEQYF
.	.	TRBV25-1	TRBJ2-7	TGTGCCAGCAGTGCCCGGGAAGCTAACTCCTACGAGCAGTACTTC	CASSAREANSYEQYF
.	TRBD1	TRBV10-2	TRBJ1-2	TGCGCCAGCACCCCGACAGGGAACTATGGCTACACCTTC	CASTPTGNYGYTF
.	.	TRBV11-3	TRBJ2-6	TGTGCCAGCAGCCCAAACAGCTCTGGGGCCAACGTCCTGACTTTC	CASSPNSSGANVLTF
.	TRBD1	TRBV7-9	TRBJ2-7	TGTGCCAGCAGCCTCCGGGACAGGGGAACCTACGAGCAGTACTTC	CASSLRDRGTYEQYF
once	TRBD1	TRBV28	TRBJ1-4	TGTGCCAGCAGTTCACAGGGGGCCTGGAGTGAAAAACTGTTTTTT	CASSSQGAWSEKLFF
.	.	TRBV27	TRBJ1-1	TGTGCCAGCAGTCCCGACAGAACTGGGAACACTGAAGCTTTCTTT	CASSPDRTGNTEAFF
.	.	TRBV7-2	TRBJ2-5	TGTGCCAGCAGCTTAGTATTGGCGGGACCCCAGGGGGAGCAGTACTTC	CASSLVLAGPQGEQYF
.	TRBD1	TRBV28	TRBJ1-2	TGTGCCAGCAGGCCGGGACAGAAAGACTATGGCTACACCTTC	CASRPGQKDYGYTF
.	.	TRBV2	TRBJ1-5	TGTGCCAGCAGTGTAAGGGGCAGCAATCAGCCCCAGCATTTT	CASSVRGSNQPQHF
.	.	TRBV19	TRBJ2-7	TGTGCCAGTAGTATAGCCTTGTCCTACGAGCAGTACTTC	CASSIALSYEQYF
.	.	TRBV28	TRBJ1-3	TGTGCCAGCAGCCTGAGGAAAAACACCATATATTTT	CASSLRKNTIYF
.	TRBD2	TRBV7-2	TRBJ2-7	TGTGCCAGCAGCTCCGGACTAGCGGGAGTGAACGAGCAGTACTTC	CASSSGLAGVNEQYF
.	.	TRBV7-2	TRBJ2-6	TGTGCCAGCAGCTTAGAACGTCGGGCGGGGTTTGGGGCCAACGTCCTGACTTTC	CASSLERRAGFGANVLTF
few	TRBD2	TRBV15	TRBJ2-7	TGTGCCACCAGCAGAGCCTTACGCGGGAGCTGGGACTACGAGCAGTACTTC	CATSRALRGSWDYEQYF
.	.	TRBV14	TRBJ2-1	TGTGCCAGCAGTGGGTGGGCTCTCGATGAGCAGTTCTTC	CASSGWALDEQFF
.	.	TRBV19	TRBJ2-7	TGTGCCAGTAGTCCGAATCAAGGGGGGGGCCCCCACGAGCAGTACTTC	CASSPNQGGGPHEQYF
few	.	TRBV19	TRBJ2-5	TGTGCCAGTAGTAGATTAGGGCAGCGGATCCAAGAGACCCAGTACTTC	CASSRLGQRIQETQYF
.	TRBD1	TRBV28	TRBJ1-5	TGTGCCAGCAGTTCCCTCCCAGGGGGATATAGCAATCAGCCCCAGCATTTT	CASSSLPGGYSNQPQHF
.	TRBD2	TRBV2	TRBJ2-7	TGTGCCAGCGGGAGGGGCAGACCGACCTACGAGCAGTACTTC	CASGRGRPTYEQYF
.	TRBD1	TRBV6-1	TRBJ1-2	TGTGCCAGCAGTGAAGCGGGACAGGGTTTCTATGGCTACACCTTC	CASSEAGQGFYGYTF
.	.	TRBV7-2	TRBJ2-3	TGTGCCAGCAGCTTAGATCTGGGGCAGGTCACAGATACGCAGTATTTT	CASSLDLGQVTDTQYF
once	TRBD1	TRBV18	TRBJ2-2	TGTGCCAGCTGTACTCCGGGACAGGAGATACGGGAGCTGTTTTTT	CASCTPGQEIRELFF
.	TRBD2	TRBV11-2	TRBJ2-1	TGTGCCAGCAGCATCCAGGGACTAGCGGGAGCCTATGAGCAGTTCTTC	CASSIQGLAGAYEQFF
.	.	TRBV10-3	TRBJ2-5	TGTGCCATCAACGCAGCGGTACAAGAGACCCAGTACTTC	CAINAAVQETQYF
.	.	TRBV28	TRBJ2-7	TGTGCCAGCAGTTTTGGTGGAGGGGACGGCTCCTACGAGCAGTACTTC	CASSFGGGDGSYEQYF
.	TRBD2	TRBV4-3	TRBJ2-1	TGCGCCAGCAGCCAAGACTCCGGGACTACCAATGAGCAGTTCTTC	CASSQDSGTTNEQFF
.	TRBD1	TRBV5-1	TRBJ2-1	TGCGCCAGCAGCACGCGACAGGGAAAGATCTACAATGAGCAGTTCTTC	CASSTRQGKIYNEQFF
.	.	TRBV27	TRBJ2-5	TGTGCCAGCAGTTTGCAACAGGGAGAGGTGGAGACCCAGTACTTC	CASSLQQGEVETQYF
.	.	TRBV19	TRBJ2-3	TGTGCCAGTAGTATTGCGAGTAGCACAGATACGCAGTATTTT	CASSIASSTDTQYF
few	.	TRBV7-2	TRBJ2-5	TGTGCCAGCAGCTCGGGAAGCCCAGCGGAAGGGACCCAGTACTTC	CASSSGSPAEGTQYF
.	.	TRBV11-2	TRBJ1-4	TGTGCCAGCAGCTCCTCTGATGCGGGGAATGAAAAACTGTTTTTT	CASSSSDAGNEKLFF
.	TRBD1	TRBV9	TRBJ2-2	TGTGCCAGCAGCCCGACGATCACAGGGGCCGGGGAGCTGTTTTTT	CASSPTITGAGELFF
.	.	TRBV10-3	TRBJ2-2	TGTGCCATCAGTGATAACAGAAAGAACACCGGGGAGCTGTTTTTT	CAISDNRKNTGELFF
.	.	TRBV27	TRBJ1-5	TGTGCCAGCAGTTCCACAGGGAGCAGTCAGCCCCAGCATTTT	CASSSTGSSQPQHF
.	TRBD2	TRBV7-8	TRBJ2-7	TGTGCCAGCAGCTCCGGGAGGTTCGCCTACGAGCAGTACTTC	CASSSGRFAYEQYF
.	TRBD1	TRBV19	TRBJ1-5	TGTGCCAGTAGCCTGGGAGCCGGGGACAGGCCCCAGCATTTT	CASSLGAGDRPQHF
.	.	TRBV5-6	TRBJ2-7	TGTGCCAGCAGCCCAACCGGGCCACCGGGGGCCTACGAGCAGTACTTC	CASSPTGPPGAYEQYF